One sample yielded the 7 T cell receptor beta chains listed below, sequenced in a study of graft-versus-host responses after intestinal transplantation. Profiling relied on immunoSEQ multiplex PCR, and the TCRdb table lists in-frame clones only, not all of them. This sample has about 78,000 clones, with more than 75% found just once. These TCRs are of unknown antigen specificity. Here the sequenced sample was unstimulated CD8+ T cells sorted from spleen or lymph node cells, taken before transplant. All receptors derive from a human donor who was the organ donor for an intestinal transplant.

The chain carries TRBV11-2 and TRBJ1-2, with 7 bases aligning to TRBD1. V lost 1 base, J lost 5 bases, and 7 bases stayed unmatched. CDR1 and CDR2 from the germline V gene are SGHAT and FQNNGV. The CDR3 totals 15 residues. CDR3 sequence reads: CASSLAFGTDYGYTF. The CDR3 DNA follows: TGTGCCAGCAGCTTAGCCTTCGGGACAGATTATGGCTACACCTTC.

The J gene is TRBJ2-5, the V gene TRBV4-1; 14 bases align to TRBD2. The CDR3 contains 19 residues. With V trimmed by 3 bases and J by 0 bases, 9 bases remained unmatched. The germline V gene encodes CDR1 MGHRA and CDR2 YSYEKL. The CDR3 DNA reads as TGCGCCAGCAGCCAGGAGGGACTAGCGGGGGCCGTGTACCAAGAGACCCAGTACTTC. Protein sequence: CASSQEGLAGAVYQETQYF.

This clone occurred once. CDR3: CASSFTGANVLTF. The CDR3 nucleotides read TGTGCCAGCAGTTTTACCGGGGCCAACGTCCTGACTTTC. The V call is TRBV27, the J call TRBJ2-6, with D uncertain. Trimming cost V 3 bases and J 4 bases, with 4 bases left between them. The germline V gene has CDR1 MNHEY and CDR2 SMNVEV (reference sequence). The CDR3 spans 13 residues.

V usage is TRBV10-3 and J usage is TRBJ1-4; tentative D call: TRBD1 (6 bases). Trimming removed 3 bases from V and 4 bases from J, with 18 bases in between. This CDR3 region has 17 residues. Germline CDR1 and CDR2: ENHRY and SYGVKD. In nucleotides, the CDR3 is TGTGCCATCAGTGAAGTAACCATGGGGGGGCATAATGAAAAACTGTTTTTT. It translates to CAISEVTMGGHNEKLFF.

V gene TRBV6-5 combines with J gene TRBJ2-5; D is possibly TRBD1 (6 bases). CDR3 length: 14 amino acids. CDR1 and CDR2 from the germline V gene are MNHEY and SVGAGI. The ends were cut back, 5 bases at V and 0 bases at J, with 10 bases in the middle. This CDR3 is CASSERGYQETQYF. Here the CDR3 DNA reads TGTGCCAGCAGTGAAAGGGGGTACCAAGAGACCCAGTACTTC.

This chain joins TRBV4-1 and TRBJ1-6; no firm D call. The CDR3 is made up of 16 amino acids. Germline V gene data show CDR1 as MGHRA and CDR2 as YSYEKL. Between the trimmed V and J ends, which lost 0 bases and 4 bases, there was a span of 10 bases. CDR3 DNA: TGCGCCAGCAGCCAAGATCGTGGCAGATATAATTCACCCCTCCACTTT. It codes for CASSQDRGRYNSPLHF.

The CDR3 coding sequence is TGCGCCAGCAGCTATGCGTCAAGCGGGAACACCGGGGAGCTGTTTTTT. Translation gives CASSYASSGNTGELFF. The chain is built from TRBV5-1 and TRBJ2-2; D perhaps matches TRBD2 (5 bases). The germline CDR1 and CDR2 sequences are SGHRS and YFSETQ. Between the trimmed V and J ends, which lost 3 bases and 1 base, there was a span of 13 bases. There are 16 residues in the CDR3.